This record covers a single TCR beta chain. The CDR3 runs 14 residues. Germline CDR1 KGHSH, CDR2 LQKENI. Trimming shortened V by 3 bases and J by 9 bases, and 15 bases separated the two germline ends. The sample comes from a study of CD8 T cells in Susac syndrome. Random hexamers primed reverse transcription of about 0.45 to 1 ug RNA. Via MiXCR, TCRdb re-called the immunoSEQ multiplex PCR reads, giving one row per CDR3 protein. The sample consists of about 240,000 distinct CDR3 sequences, almost 97% of them appearing once. As judged by recently defined diagnostic criteria, patients with Susac syndrome had definite or probable disease.

The receptor comes from a human donor with Susac syndrome. The chain recombines TRBV18 with TRBJ2-1; D might be TRBD1 (6 bases). The sequenced material came from CD4+ T cells from PBMCs. The CDR3 DNA reads TGTGCCAGCTCACCCCAGGGGCTGGTATTTGAGCAGTTCTTC. Translated: CASSPQGLVFEQFF.